A selection of T cell receptor beta chains follows, all from one sample in a study of blood T cell repertoires in COVID-19. Generated by immunoSEQ multiplex PCR, the TCRdb table keeps only in-frame clones and is missing some. The sample lists about 240,000 clones, over 80% seen once, with around 2.6% in the top ten. Specimen: PBMCs or T cells enriched from blood (not recorded which). These receptors all come from a woman aged 30 to 39 with acute COVID-19. The CDR3 runs from the conserved cysteine through the conserved F or W. Fields, in order: clone size, D gene, J gene, V gene, CDR3 DNA, CDR3 protein. A D gene is named only where the DNA matches it firmly. Where a row states a size, it is once, few, many or the class of an expanded clone; other rows omit it.

size: -
D: TRBD1
J: TRBJ2-3
V: TRBV14
DNA: TGTGCCAGCAGCCACCTAGGGACAGGGACGGATACGCAGTATTTT
CDR3: CASSHLGTGTDTQYF

size: -
D: -
J: TRBJ1-3
V: TRBV7-9
DNA: TGTGCCAGCCAGGCGACCTCTGGAAACACCATATATTTT
CDR3: CASQATSGNTIYF

size: -
D: TRBD1
J: TRBJ2-3
V: TRBV10-1
DNA: TGCGCCAGCAGTCCGCTAACAGGGGTGCACACAGATACGCAGTATTTT
CDR3: CASSPLTGVHTDTQYF

size: -
D: -
J: TRBJ1-5
V: TRBV2
DNA: TGTGCCAGCGCCCCCGGTTATAGCAATCAGCCCCAGCATTTT
CDR3: CASAPGYSNQPQHF

size: once
D: TRBD1
J: TRBJ2-3
V: TRBV27
DNA: TGTGCCAGCAGTTTATGGGGACAGGGTACAGATACGCAGTATTTT
CDR3: CASSLWGQGTDTQYF

size: -
D: TRBD1
J: TRBJ2-3
V: TRBV6-4
DNA: TGTGCCAGCAGAGGTTGGGGCACAGGGGGCACAGATACGCAGTATTTT
CDR3: CASRGWGTGGTDTQYF

size: -
D: -
J: TRBJ1-5
V: TRBV7-6
DNA: TGTGCCAGCAGCTTAGTTCAGGGTGATAGCAATCAGCCCCAGCATTTT
CDR3: CASSLVQGDSNQPQHF

size: -
D: TRBD1
J: TRBJ1-1
V: TRBV29-1
DNA: TGCAGCGTTGAAGATGAGGGACAGGGGCCGATGAACACTGAAGCTTTCTTT
CDR3: CSVEDEGQGPMNTEAFF

size: -
D: TRBD1
J: TRBJ1-3
V: TRBV19
DNA: TGTGCCAGTAGCTCGGACAGGGGGAATGGAAACACCATATATTTT
CDR3: CASSSDRGNGNTIYF

size: -
D: -
J: TRBJ1-2
V: TRBV30
DNA: TGTGCCTGGAGAGGACAGAACTATGGCTACACCTTC
CDR3: CAWRGQNYGYTF

size: -
D: -
J: TRBJ1-5
V: TRBV25-1
DNA: TGTGCCAGCAGTGAATTGTCAGGGACTGGGGATCAGCCCCAGCATTTT
CDR3: CASSELSGTGDQPQHF

size: -
D: -
J: TRBJ1-2
V: TRBV2
DNA: TGTGCCAGCAGTGACTCAGGGTTAAGCTATGGCTACACCTTC
CDR3: CASSDSGLSYGYTF

size: -
D: -
J: TRBJ2-1
V: TRBV6-1
DNA: TGTGCCAGCAGTGAAACCCTAGCTCGCAATGAGCAGTTCTTC
CDR3: CASSETLARNEQFF

size: -
D: TRBD2
J: TRBJ2-3
V: TRBV5-1
DNA: TGCGCCAGCAGCTTGGACGCTAGCGGTACAGATACGCAGTATTTT
CDR3: CASSLDASGTDTQYF

size: -
D: TRBD1
J: TRBJ1-2
V: TRBV6-1
DNA: TGTGCCAGCAGTGAAGCGCTTCGGGGGACAGGGAGATACACCTTC
CDR3: CASSEALRGTGRYTF

size: few
D: -
J: TRBJ2-6
V: TRBV4-1
DNA: TGCGCCAGCAGCCAACTTTTGGGGGCCAGCTCTGGGGCCAACGTCCTGACTTTC
CDR3: CASSQLLGASSGANVLTF

size: -
D: -
J: TRBJ1-2
V: TRBV5-6
DNA: TGTGCCAGCAGCCTCCGATGGGAGACCACCTATGGCTACACCTTC
CDR3: CASSLRWETTYGYTF

size: -
D: -
J: TRBJ2-5
V: TRBV7-8
DNA: TGTGCCAGCAGCTTCGGGGTGACCCCTGTGGAGACCCAGTACTTC
CDR3: CASSFGVTPVETQYF

size: -
D: -
J: TRBJ2-7
V: TRBV5-1
DNA: TGCGCCAGCAGCTTGGCTTCTAGCTCCTACGAGCAGTACTTC
CDR3: CASSLASSSYEQYF

size: -
D: -
J: TRBJ1-2
V: TRBV5-5
DNA: TGTGCCAGCAGCTTTAAGGGGAACTATGGCTACACCTTC
CDR3: CASSFKGNYGYTF

size: once
D: -
J: TRBJ1-2
V: TRBV10-2
DNA: TGCGCCAGCAGTAAAAACCGGGATTATGGCTACACCTTC
CDR3: CASSKNRDYGYTF

size: few
D: -
J: TRBJ1-1
V: TRBV18
DNA: TGTGCCAGCTCACCAGGACAAATGAACACTGAAGCTTTCTTT
CDR3: CASSPGQMNTEAFF

size: -
D: TRBD1
J: TRBJ1-1
V: TRBV27
DNA: TGTGCCAGCAGTTTAGTAGGGGGCTACACTGAAGCTTTCTTT
CDR3: CASSLVGGYTEAFF

size: -
D: -
J: TRBJ1-2
V: TRBV3-1/TRBV3-2
DNA: TGTGCCAGCAGCCAAATTCGGGATAAACCTAACTATGGCTACACCTTC
CDR3: CASSQIRDKPNYGYTF

size: -
D: -
J: TRBJ1-3
V: TRBV7-9
DNA: TGTGCCAGCAGCTTAGACGGGTCTGGAAACACCATATATTTT
CDR3: CASSLDGSGNTIYF

size: -
D: -
J: TRBJ2-5
V: TRBV6-2/TRBV6-3
DNA: TGTGCCAGCAGTTACGCAGGGTACGCGACTGGGGAGACCCAGTACTTC
CDR3: CASSYAGYATGETQYF